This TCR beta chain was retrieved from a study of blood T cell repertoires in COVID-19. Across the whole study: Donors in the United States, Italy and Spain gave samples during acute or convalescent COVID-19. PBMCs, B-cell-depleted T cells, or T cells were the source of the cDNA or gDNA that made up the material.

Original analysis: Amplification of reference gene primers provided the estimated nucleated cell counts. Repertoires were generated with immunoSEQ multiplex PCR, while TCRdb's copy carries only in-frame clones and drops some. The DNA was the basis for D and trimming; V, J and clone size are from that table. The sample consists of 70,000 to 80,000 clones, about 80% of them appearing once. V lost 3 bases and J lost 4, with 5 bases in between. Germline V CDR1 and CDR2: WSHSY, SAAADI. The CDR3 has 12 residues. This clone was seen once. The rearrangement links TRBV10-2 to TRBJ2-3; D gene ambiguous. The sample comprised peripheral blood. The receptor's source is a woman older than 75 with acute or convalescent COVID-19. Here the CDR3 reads CASSDSSDTQYF. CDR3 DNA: TGCGCCAGCAGTGATTCATCAGATACGCAGTATTTT.